The T cell receptor beta chain under discussion was sequenced for a study of blood T cell repertoires in COVID-19. Using immunoSEQ multiplex PCR, the repertoire was profiled, and TCRdb retains in-frame clones only, with some absent. The sample contains hundreds of thousands of clones, around 86% of which appear only once. V lost 4 bases to trimming and J lost 6 bases, with 13 bases between them. This CDR3 has 13 residues. Germline V gene data show CDR1 as SQVTM and CDR2 as ANQGSEA. This sequence joins TRBV29-1 and TRBJ2-4; a weak D match, TRBD1 (5 bases). The sample consisted of peripheral blood. This receptor was obtained from a woman aged 30 to 39 with active or convalescent COVID-19. CDR3 in amino acids: CSVGETRGNIQYF. CDR3 nucleotides: TGCAGCGTTGGAGAGACAAGGGGAAACATTCAGTACTTC.